The rows below give T cell receptor beta chains drawn from one sample of a study of blood T cells in healthy people across ages. TCRdb fed the 5' RACE reads into MiXCR, producing one record per CDR3 protein. Counted here are over 500,000 distinct CDR3 sequences, more than 45% occurring once; the ten biggest clones make up less than 15%. Input material: blood. Every receptor here comes from a woman of 80 years or more in good health. CDR3s include the opening cysteine and the closing phenylalanine or tryptophan. The order of the fields is J gene, CDR3 length, V gene, D gene, clone size, CDR3 DNA, CDR3 protein. The D gene is left open where the match is weak. Clone size appears in some rows only: once, few, many, or a class for an expanded clone.

TRBJ2-6	15	TRBV5-1	NA	many	TGCGCCAGCAGCTTGGCAGTAACTGGGGCCAACGTCCTGACTTTC	CASSLAVTGANVLTF
TRBJ2-7	16	TRBV5-1	TRBD2	many	TGCGCCAGCAGCTTGGGGACTAGCGGGAACACCTACGAGCAGTACTTC	CASSLGTSGNTYEQYF
TRBJ2-7	13	TRBV14	TRBD1	few	TGTGCCAGCAGCCAAGTGAGACAGGGGGAGCAGTACTTC	CASSQVRQGEQYF
TRBJ2-3	14	TRBV7-2	NA	NA	TGTGCCAGCAGCTTAGCCAGAAGCACAGATACGCAGAATTTT	CASSLARSTDTQNF
TRBJ2-7	16	TRBV27	NA	NA	TGTGCCAGCCCCCCAGGCAGGGCCCCGAGCATCTACGAGCAGTACTTC	CASPPGRAPSIYEQYF
TRBJ1-2	15	TRBV18	NA	NA	TGTGCCAGCTCACCAGATCAGAAGAATAACTATGGCTACACCTTC	CASSPDQKNNYGYTF
TRBJ2-1	13	TRBV18	NA	once	TGTGCCAGCTCACCGCGACTTGATGGGGAGCAGTTCTTC	CASSPRLDGEQFF
TRBJ2-2	13	TRBV12-3/TRBV12-4	NA	many	TGTGCCAGCAGTCCGGGGGGCCCGAGGGAGCTGTTTTTT	CASSPGGPRELFF
TRBJ1-5	14	TRBV12-3/TRBV12-4	NA	NA	TGTGCCAGCAGTCCTGGACAGTTCAATCAGCCCCAGCATTTT	CASSPGQFNQPQHF
TRBJ2-3	17	TRBV20-1	TRBD2	NA	TGCAGTGCTAGAGGATTAGGTTGGCGGGAGGTTTCAGATACGCAGTATTTT	CSARGLGWREVSDTQYF
TRBJ2-3	13	TRBV7-2	NA	many	TGTGCCAGCAGCTTATGGTTCCAGGATACGCAGTATTTT	CASSLWFQDTQYF
TRBJ2-3	16	TRBV29-1	NA	many	TGCAGCGTTGAAGATCCCCACAGGGTCGGTACAGATACGCAGTATTTT	CSVEDPHRVGTDTQYF
TRBJ1-5	16	TRBV12-3/TRBV12-4	NA	many	TGTGCCAGCAGTCCCCCTTCATGGAGGGGCAATCAGCCCCAGCATTTT	CASSPPSWRGNQPQHF
TRBJ2-7	14	TRBV7-8	TRBD2	NA	TGTGCCAGCAGCTTAGCGGGGGGGACTTTCGAGCAGTACTTC	CASSLAGGTFEQYF
TRBJ1-2	16	TRBV11-2	NA	NA	TGTGCCAGCAGCCCCATTAAGGGGCGCGACGACTATGGCTACACCTTC	CASSPIKGRDDYGYTF
TRBJ2-5	16	TRBV6-6	TRBD2	many	TGTGCCAGCAGTTTTAGACTACAGCGGGGCCAAGAGACCCAGTACTTC	CASSFRLQRGQETQYF
TRBJ2-3	13	TRBV7-2	NA	NA	TGTGCCAGCACCTCTAGTCCGGCGGGGACGCAGTATTTT	CASTSSPAGTQYF
TRBJ2-7	19	TRBV12-5	TRBD2	NA	TGTGCTAGTGGTGTCTATGGGACTAGCGGGATTCGGGGGGAATCAGGGCAGTACTTC	CASGVYGTSGIRGESGQYF